This is a list of T cell receptor beta chains from one sample in a study of cytomegalovirus exposure and HLA in healthy donors. Profiled with immunoSEQ multiplex PCR; TCRdb holds only in-frame clones, not every one. The table has 150,000 to 200,000 clones, about 63% seen once; the top ten hold 2.8%. The sample comprised PBMCs. These receptor sequences come from a woman aged 40 to 55 in good health and CMV-seropositive. Both conserved end residues are part of each CDR3. The order of the fields is D gene, J gene, V gene, clone size, CDR3 protein, CDR3 DNA. The D gene is left open where the match is weak. Expanded clones get a size class; other rows say once, few or many, or leave the size out.

d_call: -
j_call: TRBJ1-1
v_call: TRBV10-3
clone_size: once
cdr3_aa: CAISDVSSTEAFF
cdr3_nt: TGTGCCATCAGTGATGTTTCGAGCACTGAAGCTTTCTTT

d_call: TRBD1
j_call: TRBJ2-3
v_call: TRBV7-2
clone_size: few
cdr3_aa: CASSPTGEDTQYF
cdr3_nt: TGCGCCAGCAGCCCGACAGGGGAAGATACGCAGTATTTT

d_call: TRBD1
j_call: TRBJ2-7
v_call: TRBV9
clone_size: -
cdr3_aa: CASSKRDSPYEQYF
cdr3_nt: TGTGCCAGCAGCAAACGGGACAGCCCCTACGAGCAGTACTTC

d_call: -
j_call: TRBJ1-1
v_call: TRBV7-9
clone_size: -
cdr3_aa: CASSLRSGNTEAFF
cdr3_nt: TGTGCCAGCAGCTTAAGGTCAGGGAACACTGAAGCTTTCTTT

d_call: -
j_call: TRBJ1-2
v_call: TRBV9
clone_size: few
cdr3_aa: CASSVVLGHGYTF
cdr3_nt: TGTGCCAGCAGCGTAGTATTGGGGCATGGCTACACCTTC

d_call: -
j_call: TRBJ1-4
v_call: TRBV21-1
clone_size: -
cdr3_aa: CARTGPGEKLFF
cdr3_nt: TGTGCCAGAACAGGGCCCGGCGAAAAACTGTTTTTT

d_call: TRBD1
j_call: TRBJ1-3
v_call: TRBV4-3
clone_size: -
cdr3_aa: CASSQGTGAGNTIYF
cdr3_nt: TGCGCCAGCAGCCAAGGAACAGGGGCCGGAAACACCATATATTTT

d_call: TRBD1
j_call: TRBJ1-4
v_call: TRBV19
clone_size: -
cdr3_aa: CASRGTALLTNEKLFF
cdr3_nt: TGTGCCAGTAGGGGGACAGCATTGTTAACTAATGAAAAACTGTTTTTT

d_call: -
j_call: TRBJ1-2
v_call: TRBV7-2
clone_size: -
cdr3_aa: CASSLLSGNYGYTF
cdr3_nt: TGTGCCAGCAGCTTATTGTCCGGGAACTATGGCTACACCTTC

d_call: TRBD1
j_call: TRBJ2-2
v_call: TRBV25-1
clone_size: -
cdr3_aa: CASTRTGGRTGELFF
cdr3_nt: TGTGCCAGCACCAGGACAGGGGGACGCACCGGGGAGCTGTTTTTT

d_call: -
j_call: TRBJ2-3
v_call: TRBV9
clone_size: -
cdr3_aa: CASSVGTGRSTDTQYF
cdr3_nt: TGTGCCAGCAGCGTGGGAACAGGGCGTAGCACAGATACGCAGTATTTT

d_call: -
j_call: TRBJ2-7
v_call: TRBV29-1
clone_size: -
cdr3_aa: CSVRSGGAQQYF
cdr3_nt: TGCAGCGTTAGGAGTGGGGGCGCCCAGCAGTACTTC

d_call: -
j_call: TRBJ1-4
v_call: TRBV4-3
clone_size: -
cdr3_aa: CASRTGTTNEKLFF
cdr3_nt: TGCGCCAGCAGGACCGGGACAACAAATGAAAAACTGTTTTTT

d_call: TRBD1
j_call: TRBJ2-7
v_call: TRBV20-1
clone_size: -
cdr3_aa: CSTGTGYEQYF
cdr3_nt: TGCAGCACCGGGACAGGGTACGAGCAGTACTTC

d_call: TRBD1
j_call: TRBJ1-5
v_call: TRBV19
clone_size: once
cdr3_aa: CASSRTGGAPQPQNF
cdr3_nt: TGTGCCAGTAGTAGAACAGGGGGCGCACCCCAGCCCCAGAATTTT

d_call: TRBD1
j_call: TRBJ1-2
v_call: TRBV18
clone_size: -
cdr3_aa: CASSGRDRGYPYGYPF
cdr3_nt: TGTGCCAGCTCAGGCCGGGACAGGGGCTACCCCTATGGCTACCCCTTC

d_call: -
j_call: TRBJ1-1
v_call: TRBV19
clone_size: few
cdr3_aa: CASSMTDSNTEAFF
cdr3_nt: TGTGCCAGTAGTATGACGGACTCGAACACTGAAGCTTTCTTT

d_call: TRBD1
j_call: TRBJ1-1
v_call: TRBV29-1
clone_size: -
cdr3_aa: CSFGTGRNTEAFF
cdr3_nt: TGCAGCTTCGGGACAGGGAGAAACACTGAAGCTTTCTTT

d_call: TRBD1
j_call: TRBJ1-5
v_call: TRBV15
clone_size: -
cdr3_aa: CATSRASGTGNQPQHF
cdr3_nt: TGTGCCACCAGCAGAGCCTCCGGGACAGGCAATCAGCCCCAGCATTTT

d_call: -
j_call: TRBJ1-1
v_call: TRBV2
clone_size: few
cdr3_aa: CASSEIMNTEAFF
cdr3_nt: TGTGCCAGCAGTGAAATTATGAACACTGAAGCTTTCTTT

d_call: -
j_call: TRBJ1-5
v_call: TRBV28
clone_size: -
cdr3_aa: CASSPGQLINQPQHF
cdr3_nt: TGTGCCAGCAGTCCAGGACAGTTGATCAATCAGCCCCAGCATTTT

d_call: TRBD2
j_call: TRBJ2-2
v_call: TRBV5-1
clone_size: -
cdr3_aa: CASSQTSANTGELFF
cdr3_nt: TGCGCCAGCAGCCAGACTAGCGCGAACACCGGGGAGCTGTTTTTT

d_call: -
j_call: TRBJ2-1
v_call: TRBV7-3
clone_size: -
cdr3_aa: CASSLMSGSYNEQFF
cdr3_nt: TGTGCCAGCAGCTTAATGTCCGGGAGTTACAATGAGCAGTTCTTC

d_call: -
j_call: TRBJ2-1
v_call: TRBV7-3
clone_size: -
cdr3_aa: CASSRDSVGEQFF
cdr3_nt: TGTGCCAGCAGCCGCGACTCAGTAGGTGAGCAGTTCTTC

d_call: -
j_call: TRBJ2-3
v_call: TRBV7-3
clone_size: -
cdr3_aa: CASSLTPLSRGTDTQYF
cdr3_nt: TGTGCCAGCAGCTTAACCCCCCTTAGCCGGGGCACAGATACGCAGTATTTT

d_call: TRBD2
j_call: TRBJ2-1
v_call: TRBV10-3
clone_size: -
cdr3_aa: CAISESTSGGVYNEQFF
cdr3_nt: TGTGCCATCAGTGAGTCAACTAGCGGGGGGGTTTACAATGAGCAGTTCTTC

d_call: -
j_call: TRBJ1-2
v_call: TRBV4-1
clone_size: few
cdr3_aa: CASSQVNRAPGLHTF
cdr3_nt: TGCGCCAGCAGCCAAGTCAACAGGGCCCCAGGCCTCCACACCTTC

d_call: -
j_call: TRBJ2-5
v_call: TRBV9
clone_size: -
cdr3_aa: CASSVGYGEIETQYF
cdr3_nt: TGTGCCAGCAGCGTAGGTTACGGGGAAATCGAGACCCAGTACTTC

d_call: TRBD2
j_call: TRBJ2-2
v_call: TRBV29-1
clone_size: once
cdr3_aa: CSVEEGLAGGPVNTGELFF
cdr3_nt: TGCAGCGTTGAAGAGGGACTAGCGGGAGGGCCAGTCAACACCGGGGAGCTGTTTTTT

d_call: TRBD1
j_call: TRBJ2-6
v_call: TRBV19
clone_size: -
cdr3_aa: CASNGDRGVSGANVLTF
cdr3_nt: TGTGCCAGTAATGGGGACAGGGGAGTGTCTGGGGCCAACGTCCTGACTTTC

d_call: -
j_call: TRBJ1-1
v_call: TRBV18
clone_size: -
cdr3_aa: CASSAGLDTEAFF
cdr3_nt: TGTGCCAGCTCAGCTGGTTTAGACACTGAAGCTTTCTTT

d_call: TRBD1
j_call: TRBJ2-7
v_call: TRBV6-1
clone_size: -
cdr3_aa: CASSRDRRMFDEQYF
cdr3_nt: TGTGCCAGCAGCCGGGACAGGCGGATGTTTGACGAGCAGTACTTC

d_call: -
j_call: TRBJ1-4
v_call: TRBV7-2
clone_size: -
cdr3_aa: CASRMETGEKLFF
cdr3_nt: TGTGCCAGCAGGATGGAGACAGGAGAAAAACTGTTTTTT

d_call: TRBD1
j_call: TRBJ1-2
v_call: TRBV27
clone_size: -
cdr3_aa: CASSLGSAGGSLGYTF
cdr3_nt: TGTGCCAGCAGTTTGGGGTCCGCAGGGGGGAGTCTTGGCTACACCTTC

d_call: -
j_call: TRBJ2-3
v_call: TRBV27
clone_size: few
cdr3_aa: CASSFSRGSDTQYF
cdr3_nt: TGTGCCAGCAGTTTCAGCAGGGGCTCCGATACGCAGTATTTT

d_call: TRBD1
j_call: TRBJ1-1
v_call: TRBV4-2
clone_size: -
cdr3_aa: CASSQERTGMAFF
cdr3_nt: TGTGCCAGCAGCCAAGAAAGGACAGGAATGGCTTTCTTT

d_call: -
j_call: TRBJ2-7
v_call: TRBV19
clone_size: -
cdr3_aa: CASLSSEQYF
cdr3_nt: TGTGCCAGCCTCTCTTCCGAGCAGTACTTC

d_call: TRBD2
j_call: TRBJ2-3
v_call: TRBV29-1
clone_size: -
cdr3_aa: CSGLLAGDGGDTQYF
cdr3_nt: TGCAGCGGCCTTCTAGCGGGAGATGGTGGAGATACGCAGTATTTT

d_call: TRBD2
j_call: TRBJ2-1
v_call: TRBV28
clone_size: -
cdr3_aa: CASSVTSGNNEQFF
cdr3_nt: TGTGCCAGCAGTGTAACTAGCGGAAACAATGAGCAGTTCTTC

d_call: TRBD1
j_call: TRBJ2-3
v_call: TRBV28
clone_size: -
cdr3_aa: CASSNDRRTGVTDTQYF
cdr3_nt: TGTGCCAGCAGCAATGACCGTAGGACAGGGGTTACAGATACGCAGTATTTT

d_call: -
j_call: TRBJ1-2
v_call: TRBV27
clone_size: -
cdr3_aa: CASSLGIGDGYTF
cdr3_nt: TGTGCCAGCAGTTTAGGGATAGGGGATGGCTACACCTTC

d_call: -
j_call: TRBJ1-5
v_call: TRBV19
clone_size: -
cdr3_aa: CASSISGTPQHF
cdr3_nt: TGTGCCAGTAGTATATCGGGAACGCCCCAGCATTTT